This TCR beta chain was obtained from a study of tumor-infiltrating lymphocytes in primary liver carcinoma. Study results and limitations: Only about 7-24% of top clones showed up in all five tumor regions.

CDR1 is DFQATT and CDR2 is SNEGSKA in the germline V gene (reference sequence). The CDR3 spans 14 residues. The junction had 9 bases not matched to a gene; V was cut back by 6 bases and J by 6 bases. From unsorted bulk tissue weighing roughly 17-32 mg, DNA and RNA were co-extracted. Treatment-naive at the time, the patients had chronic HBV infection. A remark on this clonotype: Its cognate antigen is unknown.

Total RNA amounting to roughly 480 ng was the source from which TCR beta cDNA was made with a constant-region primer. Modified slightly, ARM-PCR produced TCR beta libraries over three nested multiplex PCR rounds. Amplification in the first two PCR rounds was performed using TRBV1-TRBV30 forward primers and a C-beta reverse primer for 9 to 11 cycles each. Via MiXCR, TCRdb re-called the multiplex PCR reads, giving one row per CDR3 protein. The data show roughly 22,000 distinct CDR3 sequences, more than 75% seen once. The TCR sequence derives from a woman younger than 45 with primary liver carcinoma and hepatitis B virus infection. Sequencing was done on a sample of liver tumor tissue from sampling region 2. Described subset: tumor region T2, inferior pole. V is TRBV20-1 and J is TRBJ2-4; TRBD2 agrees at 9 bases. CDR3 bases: TGCAGTGCCAATACCGGGACTAGCAGAAACATTCAGTACTTC. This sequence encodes CSANTGTSRNIQYF.